This T cell receptor beta chain stems from a study of blood T cell repertoires in COVID-19. Study details: Researchers got acute and convalescent COVID-19 samples from the United States, Italy and Spain. T cells, B-cell-depleted T cells, or PBMCs provided the cDNA or gDNA that served as material.

A few counts support this clone. Authors' processing steps: Estimation of nucleated cell counts was performed using reference gene primer amplification. TCRdb's copy holds only in-frame clones and misses some; the assay was immunoSEQ multiplex PCR. V, J and clone size are taken as reported in that table, and D and trimming were inferred from the DNA itself. The sample has roughly 110,000 clones, 75% to 90% seen once. V gave up 6 bases and J gave up 0 bases, with 12 bases separating them. Germline-derived CDR1 and CDR2 are SGHRS and YFSETQ. The CDR3 length is 15 residues. This TCR derives from a woman in her seventies with acute or convalescent COVID-19. Input material: peripheral blood. This rearrangement joins TRBV5-1 to TRBJ2-2, with D possibly matching TRBD2 (5 bases). In nucleotides, the CDR3 is TGCGCCAGCATGCGGGCAGAAGCGAACACCGGGGAGCTGTTTTTT. This sequence encodes CASMRAEANTGELFF.